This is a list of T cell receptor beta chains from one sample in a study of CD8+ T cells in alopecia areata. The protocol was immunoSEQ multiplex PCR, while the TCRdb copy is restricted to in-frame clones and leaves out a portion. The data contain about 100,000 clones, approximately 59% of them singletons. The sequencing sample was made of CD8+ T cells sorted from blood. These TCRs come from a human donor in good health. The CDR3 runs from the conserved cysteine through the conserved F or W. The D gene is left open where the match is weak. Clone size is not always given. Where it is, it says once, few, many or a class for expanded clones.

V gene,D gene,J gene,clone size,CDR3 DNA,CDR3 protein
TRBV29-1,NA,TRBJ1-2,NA,TGCGGCGTTGGGGGGATCTATGGCTACACCTTC,CGVGGIYGYTF
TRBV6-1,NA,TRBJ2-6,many,TGTGCCAGCAGTTGGAGCTCTGGGGCCAACGTCCTGACTTTC,CASSWSSGANVLTF
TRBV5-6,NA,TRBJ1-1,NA,TGTGCCAGCATGTCTGATTACACTGAAGCTTTCTTT,CASMSDYTEAFF
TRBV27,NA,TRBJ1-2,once,TGTGCCAGCAGTTTAGGTCCGACCTATGGCTACACCTTC,CASSLGPTYGYTF
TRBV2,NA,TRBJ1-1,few,TGTGCCAGCGTGGAGAGTCCCCTGAACACTGAAGCTTTCTTT,CASVESPLNTEAFF
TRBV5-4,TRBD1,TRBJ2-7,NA,TGTGCCAGCAGCCCGGGGACAGGGGAATACGAGCAGTACTTC,CASSPGTGEYEQYF
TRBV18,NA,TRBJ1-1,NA,TGTGCCAGCTCACCTATCACGCGGAACACTGAAGCTTTCTTT,CASSPITRNTEAFF
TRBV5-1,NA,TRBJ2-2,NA,TGCGCCAGCAGCTTGAGGCATACCAACACCGGGGAGCTGTTTTTT,CASSLRHTNTGELFF
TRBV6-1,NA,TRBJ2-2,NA,TGTGCCAGCAGTCCGCACTCAACAGGCGCCGGGGAGCTGTTTTTT,CASSPHSTGAGELFF
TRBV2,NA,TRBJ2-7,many,TGTGCCAGCAGTGAATACGGTCGTTCGGTGGGGGGAAGCTCCTACGAGCAGTACTTC,CASSEYGRSVGGSSYEQYF
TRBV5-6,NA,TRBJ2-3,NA,TGTGCCAGCAGCTTGGATAGCCCCGATACGCAGTATTTT,CASSLDSPDTQYF
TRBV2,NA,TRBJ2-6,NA,TGTGCCAGCAGTGATGGACACGGAACCGGGGCCAACGTCCTGACTTTC,CASSDGHGTGANVLTF
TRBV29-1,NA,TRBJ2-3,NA,TGCAGCGTTGACGGTGGTGGAATCACAGATACGCAGTATTTT,CSVDGGGITDTQYF
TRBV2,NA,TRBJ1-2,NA,TGTGCCAGCAGTGACTTGGATGGCTACACCTTC,CASSDLDGYTF
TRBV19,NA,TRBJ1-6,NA,TGTGCCAGTAGTCCGTCCTCCAATTCACCCCTCCACTTT,CASSPSSNSPLHF
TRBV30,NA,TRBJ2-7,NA,TGTGCCTGGAGTGTACTGGGGTCCTACGAGCAGTACTTC,CAWSVLGSYEQYF
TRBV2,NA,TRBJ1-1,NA,TGTGCCAGCAGCGACTACCCGGCTGAAGCTTTCTTT,CASSDYPAEAFF
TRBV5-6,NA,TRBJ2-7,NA,TGTGCCAGCAGCTGGGGCGTGGGGGACAACGAGCAGTACTTC,CASSWGVGDNEQYF
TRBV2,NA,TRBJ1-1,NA,TGTGCCAGCGGAGATTGGACAGTCAACACTGAAGCTTTCTTT,CASGDWTVNTEAFF
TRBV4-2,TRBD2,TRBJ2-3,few,TGTGCCAGCAGCCTGAACCAAGCGGGGGGCACAGATACGCAGTATTTT,CASSLNQAGGTDTQYF
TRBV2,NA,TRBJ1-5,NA,TGTGCCAGCAGTGAACAAGGGGTATGGAATCAGCCCCAGCATTTT,CASSEQGVWNQPQHF
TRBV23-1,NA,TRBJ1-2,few,TGCGCCAGCAGTCAATCGGGAGGCGAATTCTACACCTTC,CASSQSGGEFYTF
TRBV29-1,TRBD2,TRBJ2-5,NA,TGCAGCGTGGACACCGGGGGGGGCCAGGAGACCCAGTACTTC,CSVDTGGGQETQYF
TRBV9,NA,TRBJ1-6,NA,TGTGCCAGCAGCGCACCGCCAAATTCACCCCTCCACTTT,CASSAPPNSPLHF
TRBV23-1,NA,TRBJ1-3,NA,TGCGCCAGCAGTCGAGGGACCTGTCCTGGAAACACCATATATTTT,CASSRGTCPGNTIYF
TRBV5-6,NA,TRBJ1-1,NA,TGTGCCAGCAGCCCCAGGGGACTCGGGCGGACTGAAGCTTTCTTT,CASSPRGLGRTEAFF
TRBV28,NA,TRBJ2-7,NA,TGTGCCAGCAGTTCACCCCACCGGGACGTCTACGAGCAGTACTTC,CASSSPHRDVYEQYF
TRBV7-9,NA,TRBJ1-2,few,TGTGCCAGCAGCGTCAGTACCCCCAACTATGGCTACACCTTC,CASSVSTPNYGYTF
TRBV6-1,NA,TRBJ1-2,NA,TGTGCCAGCAGTGAATACTGGGGCCACTATGGCTACACCTTC,CASSEYWGHYGYTF
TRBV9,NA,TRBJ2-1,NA,TGTGCCAGCAGCGTAGAAGGGGGGCCCTACAATGAGCAGTTCTTC,CASSVEGGPYNEQFF
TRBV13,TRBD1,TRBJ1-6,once,TGTGCCAGCAGCACGAGGGACAGGTGGTCTTCACCCCTCCACTTT,CASSTRDRWSSPLHF